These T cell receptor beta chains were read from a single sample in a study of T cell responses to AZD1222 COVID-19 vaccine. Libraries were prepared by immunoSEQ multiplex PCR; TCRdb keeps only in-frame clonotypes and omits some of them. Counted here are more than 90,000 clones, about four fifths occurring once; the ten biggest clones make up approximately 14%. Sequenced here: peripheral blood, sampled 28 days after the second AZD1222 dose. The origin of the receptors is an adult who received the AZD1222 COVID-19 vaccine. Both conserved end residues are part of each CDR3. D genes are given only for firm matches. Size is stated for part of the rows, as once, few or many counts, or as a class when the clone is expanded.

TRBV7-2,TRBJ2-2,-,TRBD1,TGTGCCAGCAGCTTAAAGGGGGCTTTCACCGGGGAGCTGTTTTTT,CASSLKGAFTGELFF
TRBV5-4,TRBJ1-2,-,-,TGTGCCAGCGGTCCAGGGTCAGAGAGCTACACCTTC,CASGPGSESYTF
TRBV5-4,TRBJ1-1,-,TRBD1,TGTGCCAGCAGCTTTACAGGGGAAGGGACTGAAGCTTTCTTT,CASSFTGEGTEAFF
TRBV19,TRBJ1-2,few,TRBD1,TGTGCCAGTAGTTCCGACAGGGTTGGCTACACCTTC,CASSSDRVGYTF
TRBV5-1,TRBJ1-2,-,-,TGCGCCAGCAGCTTGATTCCAGACGATGGAGGCTACACCTTC,CASSLIPDDGGYTF
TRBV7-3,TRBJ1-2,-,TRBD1,TGTGCCAGCAGCTCAAATGGCGACAGGGCGGATGGCTACACCTTC,CASSSNGDRADGYTF
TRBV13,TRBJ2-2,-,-,TGTGCCAGCAGTACGTCAGGGGAGAGAGGTGACACCGGGGAGCTGTTTTTT,CASSTSGERGDTGELFF
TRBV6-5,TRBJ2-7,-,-,TGTGCCAGCAGGGTAGGGACCGGGCCCGCTTACGAGCAGTACTTC,CASRVGTGPAYEQYF
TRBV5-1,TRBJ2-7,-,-,TGCGCCAGCAGCCCGGATATCAGGGGAAGGTACGAGCAGTACTTC,CASSPDIRGRYEQYF
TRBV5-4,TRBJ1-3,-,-,TGTGCCAGCAGCTTGACAGGGTTTGGAAACACCATATATTTT,CASSLTGFGNTIYF
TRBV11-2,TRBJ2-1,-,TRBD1,TGTGCCAGCAGCCTTTATTTACCGGGACAGGGGTACAATGAGCAGTTCTTC,CASSLYLPGQGYNEQFF
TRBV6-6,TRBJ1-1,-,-,TGTGCCAGCAGGCTGGCCGGGACGGATAACACTGAAGCTTTCTTT,CASRLAGTDNTEAFF
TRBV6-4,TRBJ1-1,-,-,TGTGCCAGCAGTGTTATGATGAACACTGAAGCTTTCTTT,CASSVMMNTEAFF
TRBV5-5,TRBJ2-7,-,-,TGTGCCAGCAGCTCCCACCGGACCGATAGCGAGCAGTACTTC,CASSSHRTDSEQYF
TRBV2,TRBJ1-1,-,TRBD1,TGTGCCAGCAGTGCGACAGGGTCGGGGGCTTTCTTT,CASSATGSGAFF
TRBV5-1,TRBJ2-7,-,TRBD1,TGCGCCAGCAGCTTGGTCCAGACAGGGGCGGGCGAGCAGTACTTC,CASSLVQTGAGEQYF
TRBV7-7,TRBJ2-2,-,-,TGTGCCAGCAGCCGCCCGGGGGCCGGGGAGCTGTTTTTT,CASSRPGAGELFF
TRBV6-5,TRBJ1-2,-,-,TGTGCCAGCAGTTACCTCGACAGAAGGGGCTACACCTTC,CASSYLDRRGYTF
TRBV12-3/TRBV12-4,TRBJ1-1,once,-,TGTGCCAGCACCATAGGACGAAGCACTGAAGCTTTCTTT,CASTIGRSTEAFF
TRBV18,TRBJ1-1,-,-,TGTGCCAGCTCCCTCGACCACGGAAAGAACACTGAAGCTTTCTTT,CASSLDHGKNTEAFF
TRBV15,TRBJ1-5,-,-,TGTGCCACCAGCCCCAGGGGTATGGGACAGCCCCAGCATTTT,CATSPRGMGQPQHF
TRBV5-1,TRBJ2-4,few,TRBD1,TGCGCCAGCAGCTTAGGACAGGGGGCCGAAGCCAAAAACATTCAGTACTTC,CASSLGQGAEAKNIQYF
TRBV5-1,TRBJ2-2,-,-,TGCGCCAGCAGCTTAGGGGATAACACCGGGGAGCTGTTTTTT,CASSLGDNTGELFF
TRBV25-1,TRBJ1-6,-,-,TGTGCCAGCAGTGATGTAAGGACCGGTAATTCACCCCTCCACTTT,CASSDVRTGNSPLHF
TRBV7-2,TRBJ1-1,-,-,TGTGCCAGCAGCTTGTTAATCGGGGGAATTCCGAACACTGAAGCTTTCTTT,CASSLLIGGIPNTEAFF
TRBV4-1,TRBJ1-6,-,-,TGCGCCAGCAGCCTCGGTAGCTCCTATAATTCACCCCTCCACTTT,CASSLGSSYNSPLHF
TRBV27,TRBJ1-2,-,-,TGTGCCAGCAGTTTATCGTGGGGCAGGGTTAGCGGCTACACCTTC,CASSLSWGRVSGYTF
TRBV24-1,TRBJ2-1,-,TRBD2,TGTGCCACCAGTGATTCCGTTTCAGAAGCGGGGGGCCACAATGAGCAGTTCTTC,CATSDSVSEAGGHNEQFF
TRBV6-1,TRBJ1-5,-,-,TGTGCCAGCAGTGAAGAAGGGATCAGGCCCCAGCATTTT,CASSEEGIRPQHF
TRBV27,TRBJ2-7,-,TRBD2,TGTGCCAGCAGTTTATCGGGACTAGTCGGGTACGAGCAGTACTTC,CASSLSGLVGYEQYF
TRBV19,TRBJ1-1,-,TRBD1,TGTGCCAGTAGTACCACAGGGGGGGGAACTGAAGCTTTCTTT,CASSTTGGGTEAFF
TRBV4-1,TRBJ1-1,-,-,TGCGCCAGCAGCTCCCGTCGGGGGACTGAAGCTTTCTTT,CASSSRRGTEAFF
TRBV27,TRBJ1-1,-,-,TGTGCCAGCTGGAAGGTCGACGGGGGGACTGAAGCTTTCTTT,CASWKVDGGTEAFF
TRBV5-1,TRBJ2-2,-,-,TGCGCCAGCAGTTACAGACAGGAGAACACCGGGGAGCTGTTTTTT,CASSYRQENTGELFF
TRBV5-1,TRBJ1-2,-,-,TGCGCCAGCAGCTTGGAGGTGCGTCCGAGTGGCTACACCTTC,CASSLEVRPSGYTF
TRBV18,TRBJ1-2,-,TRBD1,TGTGCCAGCTCACCATCGACAGGGTGGGACTATGGCTACACCTTC,CASSPSTGWDYGYTF
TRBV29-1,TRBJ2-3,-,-,TGCAGCGTTGAGGTAACAGATACGCAGTATTTT,CSVEVTDTQYF
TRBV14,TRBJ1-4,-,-,TGTGCCAGCAGCCGCAGACAGGCATCTAATGAAAAACTGTTTTTT,CASSRRQASNEKLFF
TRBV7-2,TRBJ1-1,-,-,TGTGCCACCTCAACGGGGGCCTACGCTGAAGCTTTCTTT,CATSTGAYAEAFF
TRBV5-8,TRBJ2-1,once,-,TGTGCCAGCAGCCAAACCTTGACAGGCAGCATTGAAAATGAGCAGTTCTTC,CASSQTLTGSIENEQFF
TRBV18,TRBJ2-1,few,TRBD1,TGTGCCAGCTCACCAATTCGGACAGGTTACAATGAGCAGTTCTTC,CASSPIRTGYNEQFF
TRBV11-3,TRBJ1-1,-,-,TGTGCCAGCAGCCCCAGGGCGGTGAACACTGAAGCTTTCTTT,CASSPRAVNTEAFF
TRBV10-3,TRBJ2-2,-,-,TGTGCCACCACACAGGGAGAAAGGACCGGGGAGCTGTTTTTT,CATTQGERTGELFF
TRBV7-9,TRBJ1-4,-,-,TGTGCCAGCGGCGAGGACGGTACTAATGAGTTGGTTAAACTGTTTTTT,CASGEDGTNELVKLFF
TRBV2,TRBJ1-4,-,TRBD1,TGTGCCAGCAGTCCCGGGACAGGGTATACTTCCGCAACTAATGAAAAACTGTTTTTT,CASSPGTGYTSATNEKLFF
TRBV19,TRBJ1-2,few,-,TGTGCCAGTAGGGAGGAGTTTGGCTACACCTTC,CASREEFGYTF
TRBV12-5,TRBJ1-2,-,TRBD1,TGTGCTAGTGCCCTCAGGGCAGGGGGTCGTGGCTACACCTTC,CASALRAGGRGYTF
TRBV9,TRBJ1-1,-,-,TGTGCCAGCGGCGGCCCAGAAGCTTTCTTT,CASGGPEAFF
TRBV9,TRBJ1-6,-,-,TGTGCCAGCAGCGTATTAAGGGATGGATCACCCCTCCACTTT,CASSVLRDGSPLHF
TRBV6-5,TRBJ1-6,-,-,TGTGCCAGCAGTTACTCTGCAGATTATAATTCACCCCTCCACTTT,CASSYSADYNSPLHF
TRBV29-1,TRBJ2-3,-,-,TGCAGCGTTGTTACTAGCCGAAGCACAGATACGCAGTATTTT,CSVVTSRSTDTQYF
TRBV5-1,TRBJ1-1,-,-,TGCGCCAGCAGCTTGAGCGGGGGCACTGAAGCTTTCTTT,CASSLSGGTEAFF
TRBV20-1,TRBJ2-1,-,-,TGCAGTGCTAGAGACTTCAATGAGCAGTTCTTC,CSARDFNEQFF
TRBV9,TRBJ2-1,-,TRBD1,TGTGCCAGCAGCGCGACAGGGGAAGGGTACAATGAGCAGTTCTTC,CASSATGEGYNEQFF